This TCR gamma chain was sequenced during a study of gamma delta lymphoproliferative disorders and STAT genes (dated by TCRdb to about 2018). Looking at the study overall: The LymphoTrack Dx TCRG Assay was used to build gamma-chain libraries from a minimum of 50 ng of genomic DNA. Within a larger immunophenotypic and STAT-mutation study, TCR gamma and delta CDR3 repertoires were profiled by deep sequencing in Tgammadelta lymphoproliferative disease patients and healthy controls. Because no corresponding Invivoscribe delta assay was available, delta-chain libraries were prepared according to the standard operating procedure of the EuroClonality-NGS working group. To confirm the results, all delta-chain samples and two gamma-chain samples were sequenced a second time.

TCR sequencing was performed on genomic DNA from peripheral blood mononuclear cells isolated from patients and controls. The control group consisted of around 23 healthy adult blood donors (median age roughly 60 years; approximately twelve males and roughly 11 females) who were matched to the patients for age and sex. Study-wide conclusions, independent of this receptor: The authors noted that NGS specificity may be reduced at low frequencies, so the public or private nature of leukemic clones needs confirmation. Nearly all major patient gamma and delta clonotypes were public, shared with at least one healthy donor; only two gamma clonotypes were private to disease. T cells in controls likely covered a range of maturation stages, whereas leukemic cells were skewed toward terminal effectors, which could potentially limit comparisons between patients and controls. In whole-repertoire clustering, patient gamma repertoires grouped separately from healthy controls, whereas delta repertoires showed no separation between groups.

In both library methods, multiplex PCR was carried out with primers targeting conserved V and J regions of the TCR genes. Purified and pooled amplicons were sequenced on an Illumina MiSeq platform. The authors processed their data as follows. MiXCR performed V(D)J alignment, clonotype assembly and translation, and VDJtools was used for functionality assessment and CDR3 repertoire analyses. CDR3 followed the IMGT definition, and analyses included only productive sequences that used functional genes, leaving out ORF genes and pseudogenes. A custom Python script was used to search all patients and controls for identical amino acid CDR3s of major clonotypes (frequency >=5%). A one-sided non-parametric Wilcoxon test was used to compare clonotype frequencies in patients versus controls. TCRdb reprocessed the public reads with the caller CATT; rows with the same DNA were merged afterwards. The V and J calls here are based on TCRdb, not the publication. This sample lists a few thousand gamma-chain clones; over 7.5% were detected once. Roughly 2.9% of the sample is held by the ten biggest clonotypes.

Trimming leaves V shorter by 4 bases and J shorter by 1 base, with the junction holding 4 bases beyond the gene matches. From the cysteine up to the phenylalanine, the CDR3 has a length of 14 residues. The retained sequence is limited to the CDR3, 42 bases, with the frame set at the first base. This clone is medium-sized (0.01 to 0.1%) in its sample. Its target antigen remains unknown. The input lacks base qualities; no much larger clone sits a single base away. Sequences were obtained from blood. The rearrangement combines TRGV11 with TRGJ1 or TRGJ2. TCRdb leaves out the J gene; it was filled in here by matching the DNA to germline. TRGV11 is an ORF; its function is uncertain. This clonotype was sampled from a human donor in good health. The CDR3 region reads CACWISANYYKKLF. The DNA reads as follows: TGTGCCTGCTGGATTAGTGCAAATTATTATAAGAAACTCTTT.